This T cell receptor beta chain was sequenced for a study of T cells after yellow fever vaccination. Study-level results: Researchers cautioned that FACS-sorted repertoires could harbor abundant clonotypes contaminating from the bulk population. Booster sampling recovered most clones from primary vaccination (around 97% CD4, over 75% CD8). Though weaker, the secondary response peaked faster, on day 5 versus 15.

Trimming removed 0 bases from V and 7 bases from J, with 11 bases in between. CDR3 length: 13 residues. The germline CDR1 and CDR2 sequences are SGHRS and YFSETQ. MiXCR, applied by TCRdb to the 5' RACE reads, yields one record per CDR3 protein. The table records 150,000 to 200,000 distinct CDR3 sequences, roughly 8.8% of them present only once. Note on this clonotype: No antigen is known for it.

The sequence was obtained from a young man who received the YFV17D yellow fever vaccine. This specimen was CD8+ T cells sorted from PBMCs, taken 45 days after the yellow fever booster vaccination. The chain combines TRBV5-1 with TRBJ2-7; D tentatively fits TRBD1 or TRBD2 (6 bases each). The chain's CDR3 is CASSLVGGEEQYV. The CDR3 DNA sequence: TGCGCCAGCAGCTTGGTGGGGGGCGAGGAGCAGTACGTC.